This T cell receptor (beta chain) was captured in a study of read filtering for tumor transcriptome and immune sequencing. Germline assignment: CDR1 SEHNR and CDR2 FQNEAQ (reference sequence). This CDR3 is built from 11 residues. V was shortened by 5 bases and J by 7 bases, with 5 bases between the two germline ends. At least ten counts were recorded for this clonotype. The library was built from about 370 ng RNA with molecular barcoded adaptors for alpha/delta and beta/gamma chains. TCRdb re-called the reads with MiXCR, one entry per CDR3 protein. The sample includes about 47,000 distinct CDR3 sequences, approximately 12% of them seen just once.

The sequence was obtained from a donor aged 40 or over with multiple myeloma. Material for sequencing was a population of CD138-negative cells sorted from bone marrow. The chain links TRBV7-9 to TRBJ1-4; D is uncertain. The CDR3 DNA sequence: TGTGCCAGCAGCACCTCTGAAAAACTGTTTTTT. It yields the protein CASSTSEKLFF.